Here is one T cell receptor (beta chain) with its context. Its antigen is unknown. Per-base qualities were not stored, and no clone one base away is much larger. CDR1 and CDR2, per the germline V gene, are SQVTM and ANQGSEA. The germline ends are 18 bases apart after V is trimmed by 0 bases and J by 10 bases. The CDR3 numbers 14 residues from cysteine through phenylalanine. The entry retains the CDR3 DNA only, 42 bases that are in frame from base 1. This record belongs to a study of patients and donors after allogeneic stem cell transplantation (dated by TCRdb to 2020 to 2022). The method behind the library was RT-PCR. This sample was sequenced with a NextSeq 550. TCRdb reprocessing: public reads trimmed at Q25 with fastp, clones called with MiXCR, in-frame beta chains kept. Rows are combined by CDR3 protein, so each entry shows the most common genes and DNA. This sample is represented by approximately 210,000 distinct CDR3 sequences; about 40% of them were singletons. The ten largest make up around 35% of the sample.

The sequence derives from a human donor who was either an allogeneic HSCT recipient or a stem cell or donor lymphocyte infusion donor (not recorded which). It is not recorded whose cells these are; they may come from a transplant donor. Sequenced: blood, either unsorted or a sorted T cell fraction (not recorded which). Recombination connected TRBV29-1 to TRBJ1-1; there is no confident call for the D gene. The CDR3 region reads CSVEDQDPPFGAFF. The DNA reads as follows: TGCAGCGTTGAAGATCAGGACCCACCCTTTGGAGCTTTCTTT.